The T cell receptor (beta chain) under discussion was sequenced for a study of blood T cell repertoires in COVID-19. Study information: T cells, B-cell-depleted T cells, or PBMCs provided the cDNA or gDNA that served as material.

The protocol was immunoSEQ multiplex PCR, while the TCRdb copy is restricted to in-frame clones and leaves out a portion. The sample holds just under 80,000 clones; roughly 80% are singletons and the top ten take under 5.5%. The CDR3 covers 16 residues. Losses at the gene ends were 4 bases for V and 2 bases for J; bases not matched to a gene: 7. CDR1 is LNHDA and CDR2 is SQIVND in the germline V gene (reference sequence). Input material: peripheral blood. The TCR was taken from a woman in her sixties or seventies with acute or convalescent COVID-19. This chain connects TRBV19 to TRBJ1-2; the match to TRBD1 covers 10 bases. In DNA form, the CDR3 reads TGTGCCAGTAGTACGGCTTGGGACAGGGGAAACTATGGCTACACCTTC. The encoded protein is CASSTAWDRGNYGYTF.